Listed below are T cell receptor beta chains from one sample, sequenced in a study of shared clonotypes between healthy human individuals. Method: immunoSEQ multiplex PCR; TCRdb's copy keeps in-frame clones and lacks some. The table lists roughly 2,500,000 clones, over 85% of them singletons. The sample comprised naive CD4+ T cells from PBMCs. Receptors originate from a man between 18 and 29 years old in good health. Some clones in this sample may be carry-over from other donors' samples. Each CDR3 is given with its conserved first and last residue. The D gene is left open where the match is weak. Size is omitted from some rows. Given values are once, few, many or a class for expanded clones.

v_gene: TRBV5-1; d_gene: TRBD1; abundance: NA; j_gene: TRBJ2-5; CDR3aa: CASSSTGGSVETQYF; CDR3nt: TGCGCCAGCAGCTCTACAGGGGGCTCTGTGGAGACCCAGTACTTC
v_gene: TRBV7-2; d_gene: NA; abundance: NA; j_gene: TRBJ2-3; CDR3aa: CASSRQTGYTDTQYF; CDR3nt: TGTGCCAGCAGCCGTCAGACAGGATACACAGATACGCAGTATTTT
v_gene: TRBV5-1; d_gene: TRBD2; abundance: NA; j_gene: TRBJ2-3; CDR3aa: CASSLRRLAGGSHRTDTQYF; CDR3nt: TGCGCCAGCAGCTTGCGTCGACTAGCGGGAGGTTCCCATCGCACAGATACGCAGTATTTT
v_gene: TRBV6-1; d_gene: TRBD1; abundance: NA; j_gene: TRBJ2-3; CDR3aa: CASRGTVVDTQYF; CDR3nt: TGTGCCAGCAGGGGGACAGTCGTCGATACGCAGTATTTT
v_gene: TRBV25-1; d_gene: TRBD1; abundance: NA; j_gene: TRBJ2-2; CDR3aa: CAIQGAAESGELFF; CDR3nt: TGTGCCATCCAGGGGGCGGCAGAGTCCGGGGAGCTGTTTTTT
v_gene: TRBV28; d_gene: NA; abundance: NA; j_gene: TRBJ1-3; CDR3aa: CASSLRGGGNTIYF; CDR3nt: TGTGCCAGCAGTTTAAGAGGGGGTGGAAACACCATATATTTT
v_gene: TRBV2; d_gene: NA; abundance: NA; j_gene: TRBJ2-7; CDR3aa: CASSGTPGPYEQYF; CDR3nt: TGTGCCAGCAGTGGGACCCCCGGACCCTACGAGCAGTACTTC
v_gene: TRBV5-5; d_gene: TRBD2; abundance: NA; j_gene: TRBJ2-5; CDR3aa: CASSGTTHQETQYF; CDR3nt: TGTGCCAGCAGCGGGACTACTCACCAAGAGACCCAGTACTTC
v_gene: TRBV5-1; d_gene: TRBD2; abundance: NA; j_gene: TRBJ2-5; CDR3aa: CASSLEGGPGGETQYF; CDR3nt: TGCGCCAGCAGCTTGGAGGGCGGCCCCGGGGGGGAGACCCAGTACTTC
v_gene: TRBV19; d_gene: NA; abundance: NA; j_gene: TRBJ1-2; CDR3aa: CASSMIAGLRFVNVYGYTF; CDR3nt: TGTGCCAGTAGTATGATCGCAGGGTTGAGATTTGTCAACGTCTATGGCTACACCTTC
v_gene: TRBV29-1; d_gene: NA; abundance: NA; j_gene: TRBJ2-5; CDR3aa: CSVEGVQETQYF; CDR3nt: TGCAGCGTTGAGGGGGTACAAGAGACCCAGTACTTC
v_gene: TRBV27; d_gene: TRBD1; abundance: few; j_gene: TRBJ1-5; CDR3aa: CASGDRADSNQPQHF; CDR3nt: TGTGCCAGCGGGGACAGGGCTGATAGCAATCAGCCCCAGCATTTT
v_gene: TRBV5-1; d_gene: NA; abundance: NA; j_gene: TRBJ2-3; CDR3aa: CASSLETGITDTQYF; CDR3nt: TGCGCCAGCAGCTTGGAGACGGGGATCACAGATACGCAGTATTTT
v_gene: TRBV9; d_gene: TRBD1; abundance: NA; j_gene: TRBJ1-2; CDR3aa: CASSAWTGGFRGYTF; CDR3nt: TGTGCCAGCAGCGCATGGACAGGGGGCTTCCGGGGCTACACCTTC
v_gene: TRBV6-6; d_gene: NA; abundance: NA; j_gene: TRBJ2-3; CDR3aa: CASRGAGVGTDTQYF; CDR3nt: TGTGCCAGCAGGGGGGCGGGAGTCGGGACAGATACGCAGTATTTT
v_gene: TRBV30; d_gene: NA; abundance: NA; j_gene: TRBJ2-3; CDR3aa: CAWSVYTQPLDTQYF; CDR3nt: TGTGCCTGGAGTGTGTATACGCAGCCTCTAGATACGCAGTATTTT
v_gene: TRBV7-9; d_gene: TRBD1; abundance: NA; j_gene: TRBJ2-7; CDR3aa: CASSLQGNSYEQYF; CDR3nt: TGTGCCAGCAGCCTACAGGGGAATTCCTACGAGCAGTACTTC
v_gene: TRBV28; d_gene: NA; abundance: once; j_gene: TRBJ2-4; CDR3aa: CASSFSGAAKNIQYF; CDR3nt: TGTGCCAGCAGTTTTTCAGGAGCGGCCAAAAACATTCAGTACTTC
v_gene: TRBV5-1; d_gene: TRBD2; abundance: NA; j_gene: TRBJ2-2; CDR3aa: CATTRTSGIYAGELFF; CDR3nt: TGCGCCACGACCCGGACTAGCGGGATTTACGCCGGGGAGCTGTTTTTT
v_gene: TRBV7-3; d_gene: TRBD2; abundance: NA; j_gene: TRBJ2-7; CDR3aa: CASSPGVGLPYEQYF; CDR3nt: TGTGCCAGCAGCCCGGGGGTGGGACTACCCTACGAGCAGTACTTC
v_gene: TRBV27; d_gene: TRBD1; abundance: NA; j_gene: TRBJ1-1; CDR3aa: CASSYYWTGEFGTEAFF; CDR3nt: TGTGCCAGCAGTTATTATTGGACAGGGGAATTCGGGACTGAAGCTTTCTTT
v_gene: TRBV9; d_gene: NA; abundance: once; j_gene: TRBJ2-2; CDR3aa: CASSVVSVNTGELFF; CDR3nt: TGTGCCAGCAGCGTGGTTAGCGTGAACACCGGGGAGCTGTTTTTT
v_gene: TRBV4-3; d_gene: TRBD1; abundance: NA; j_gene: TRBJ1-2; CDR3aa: CASSQKTGGKDGYTF; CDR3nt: TGCGCCAGCAGCCAAAAGACAGGGGGCAAGGATGGCTACACCTTC
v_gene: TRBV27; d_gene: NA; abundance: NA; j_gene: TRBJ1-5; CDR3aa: CASSSGVGRNQPQHF; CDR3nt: TGTGCCAGCAGTTCGGGGGTGGGTAGGAATCAGCCCCAGCATTTT
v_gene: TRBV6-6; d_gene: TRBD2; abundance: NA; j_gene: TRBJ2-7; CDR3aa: CATLSGRAAYEQYF; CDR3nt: TGTGCCACCCTGAGCGGGAGGGCCGCCTACGAGCAGTACTTC
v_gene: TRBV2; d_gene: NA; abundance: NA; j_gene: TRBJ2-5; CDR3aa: CASCLQGDSPRGQYF; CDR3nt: TGTGCCAGCTGTCTCCAAGGGGACAGCCCCCGGGGGCAGTACTTC
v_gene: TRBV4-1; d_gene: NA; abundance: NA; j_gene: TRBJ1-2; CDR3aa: CASSQSPVPGSGYTF; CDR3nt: TGCGCCAGCAGCCAGAGTCCCGTCCCGGGCTCTGGCTACACCTTC
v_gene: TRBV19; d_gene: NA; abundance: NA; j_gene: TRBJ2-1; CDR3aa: CASSLIPGFNEQFF; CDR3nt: TGTGCCAGTAGTTTAATACCAGGGTTCAATGAGCAGTTCTTC
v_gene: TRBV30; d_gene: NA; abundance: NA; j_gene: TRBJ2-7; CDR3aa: CAWSLGAPYEQYF; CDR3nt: TGTGCCTGGAGTTTAGGGGCTCCCTACGAGCAGTACTTC
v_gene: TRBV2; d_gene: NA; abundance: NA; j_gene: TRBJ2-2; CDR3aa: CASTFSGELFF; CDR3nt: TGTGCCAGCACATTCTCCGGGGAGCTGTTTTTT
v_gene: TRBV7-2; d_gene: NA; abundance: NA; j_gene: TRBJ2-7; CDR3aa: CASSLVRTTNYEQYF; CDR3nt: TGTGCCAGCAGCTTAGTTAGGACAACAAACTACGAGCAGTACTTC
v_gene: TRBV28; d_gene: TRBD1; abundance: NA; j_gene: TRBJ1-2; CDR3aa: CASSILTGGESLVGGYTF; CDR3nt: TGTGCCAGCAGTATCCTCACAGGGGGGGAATCGCTAGTGGGTGGCTACACCTTC
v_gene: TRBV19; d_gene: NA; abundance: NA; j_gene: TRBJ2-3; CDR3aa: CASSPKGTTDTQYF; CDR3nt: TGTGCCAGTAGCCCTAAGGGGACCACAGATACGCAGTATTTT
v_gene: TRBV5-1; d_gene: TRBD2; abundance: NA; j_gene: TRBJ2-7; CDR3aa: CASSFGVTGTSSHEQYF; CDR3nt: TGCGCCAGCAGCTTTGGGGTAACCGGGACTAGCTCTCACGAGCAGTACTTC
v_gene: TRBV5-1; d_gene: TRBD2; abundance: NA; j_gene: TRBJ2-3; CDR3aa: CASVGGSGRTTDTQYF; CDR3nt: TGCGCCAGCGTCGGGGGTAGCGGGAGGACCACAGATACGCAGTATTTT
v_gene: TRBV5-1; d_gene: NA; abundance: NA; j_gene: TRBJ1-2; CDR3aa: CASSPGQPGGYTF; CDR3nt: TGCGCCAGCAGCCCCGGACAGCCTGGGGGCTACACCTTC
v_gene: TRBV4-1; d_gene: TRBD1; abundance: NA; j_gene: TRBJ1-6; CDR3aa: CASSQDPLTGRTHNSPLHF; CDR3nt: TGCGCCAGCAGCCAAGATCCCTTGACAGGGCGCACTCATAATTCACCCCTCCACTTT
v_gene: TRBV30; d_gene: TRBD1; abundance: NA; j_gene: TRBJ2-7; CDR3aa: CAWSVGWDRDAYEQYF; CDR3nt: TGTGCCTGGAGTGTAGGGTGGGACAGGGACGCCTACGAGCAGTACTTC
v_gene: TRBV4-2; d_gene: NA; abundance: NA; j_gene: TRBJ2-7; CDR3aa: CASSQENLALYEQYF; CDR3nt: TGTGCCAGCAGCCAAGAAAACCTAGCCTTGTACGAGCAGTACTTC
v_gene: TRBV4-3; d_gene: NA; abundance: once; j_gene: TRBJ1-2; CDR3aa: CASSQEFGLDSDYGYTF; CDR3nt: TGCGCCAGCAGCCAAGAATTTGGTCTTGACAGCGATTATGGCTACACCTTC
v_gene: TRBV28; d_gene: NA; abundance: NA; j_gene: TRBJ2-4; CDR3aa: CASSTGEGGHTKNIQYF; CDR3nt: TGTGCCAGCAGTACCGGGGAGGGGGGACACACTAAAAACATTCAGTACTTC
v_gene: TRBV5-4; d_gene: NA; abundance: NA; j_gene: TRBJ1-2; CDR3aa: CASSFATALYGYTF; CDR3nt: TGTGCCAGCAGCTTCGCGACGGCACTCTATGGCTACACCTTC
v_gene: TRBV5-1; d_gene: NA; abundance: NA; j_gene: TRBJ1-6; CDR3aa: CASSPAQHLSPLHF; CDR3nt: TGCGCCAGCAGCCCGGCACAGCATTTGTCACCCCTCCACTTT
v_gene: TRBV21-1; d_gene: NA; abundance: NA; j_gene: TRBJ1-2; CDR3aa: CASSKAARAAGYTF; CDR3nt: TGTGCCAGCAGCAAAGCCGCCAGGGCGGCTGGCTACACCTTC
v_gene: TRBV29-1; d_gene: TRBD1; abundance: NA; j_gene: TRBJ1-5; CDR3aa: CSVAGQGQPQHF; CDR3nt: TGCAGCGTTGCGGGACAGGGACAGCCCCAGCATTTT
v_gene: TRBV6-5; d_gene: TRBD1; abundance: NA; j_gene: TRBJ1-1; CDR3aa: CASSYSSGRGLAFF; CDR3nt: TGTGCCAGCAGTTACTCGAGTGGCAGGGGGTTAGCTTTCTTT
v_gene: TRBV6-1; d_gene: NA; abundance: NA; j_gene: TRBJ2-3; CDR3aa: CASPRTGARDTQYF; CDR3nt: TGTGCCAGCCCAAGAACCGGGGCTAGAGATACGCAGTATTTT
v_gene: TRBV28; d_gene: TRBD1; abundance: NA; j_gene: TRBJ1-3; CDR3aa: CASSGDRGLGNTIYF; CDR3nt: TGTGCCAGCAGTGGGGACAGGGGGCTTGGAAACACCATATATTTT
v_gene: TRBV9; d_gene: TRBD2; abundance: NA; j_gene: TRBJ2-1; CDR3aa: CASSVVAGVGEQFF; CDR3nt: TGTGCCAGCAGCGTTGTAGCGGGAGTTGGTGAGCAGTTCTTC
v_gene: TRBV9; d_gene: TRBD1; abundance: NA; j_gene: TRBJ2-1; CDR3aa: CASSAGTGYKFF; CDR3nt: TGTGCCAGCAGCGCCGGGACAGGGTATAAGTTCTTC